Listed below are T cell receptor beta chains from one sample, sequenced in a study of cytomegalovirus exposure and HLA in healthy donors. Sequenced by immunoSEQ multiplex PCR; TCRdb stores in-frame clones only, minus some. The data hold 250,000 to 400,000 clones, with around 87% observed a single time. Sequenced sample: PBMCs. These receptors were obtained from a young woman in good health and CMV-seropositive. CDR3s include the opening cysteine and the closing phenylalanine or tryptophan. Fields, in order: V gene, J gene, D gene, CDR3 DNA, CDR3 protein. The D gene is left open where the match is weak.

v_call: TRBV7-2
j_call: TRBJ2-7
d_call: .
cdr3_nt: TGTGCCAGCAGCTTGAGTAGCGCAGCCTACGAGCAGTACTTC
cdr3_aa: CASSLSSAAYEQYF

v_call: TRBV5-3
j_call: TRBJ2-1
d_call: TRBD2
cdr3_nt: TGTGCCAGAAGCTATGGGACTAGCGGGGAGCAGTTCTTC
cdr3_aa: CARSYGTSGEQFF

v_call: TRBV19
j_call: TRBJ2-2
d_call: TRBD2
cdr3_nt: TGTGCCAGTAAAGCGGGGGTCAATTCCGGGGAGCTGTTTTTT
cdr3_aa: CASKAGVNSGELFF

v_call: TRBV19
j_call: TRBJ2-7
d_call: .
cdr3_nt: TGTGCCAGTAGTACCGGGACACCTTTTTACGAGCAGTACTTC
cdr3_aa: CASSTGTPFYEQYF

v_call: TRBV19
j_call: TRBJ1-1
d_call: TRBD1
cdr3_nt: TGTGCCAGTAGTATTCAGGGGGTAGCTGAAGCTTTCTTT
cdr3_aa: CASSIQGVAEAFF

v_call: TRBV7-9
j_call: TRBJ1-5
d_call: .
cdr3_nt: TGTGCCAGCAGCGAGACCCTGGAGGGAAGGCCCCAGCATTTT
cdr3_aa: CASSETLEGRPQHF

v_call: TRBV5-6
j_call: TRBJ1-2
d_call: TRBD1
cdr3_nt: TGTGCCAGCAGCCCGGACAGGGGCTATGGCTACACCTTC
cdr3_aa: CASSPDRGYGYTF

v_call: TRBV30
j_call: TRBJ2-2
d_call: .
cdr3_nt: TGTGCCTTCCTACGGGACGGCCTATACACCGGGGAGCTGTTTTTT
cdr3_aa: CAFLRDGLYTGELFF

v_call: TRBV29-1
j_call: TRBJ2-5
d_call: .
cdr3_nt: TGCAGCGTTGCAGTGGGAGGCAAGAGAGAGACCCAGTACTTC
cdr3_aa: CSVAVGGKRETQYF

v_call: TRBV27
j_call: TRBJ2-5
d_call: .
cdr3_nt: TGTGCCAGCAGTTTACGGAGATCTGGAGTAGGGGAGACCCAGTACTTC
cdr3_aa: CASSLRRSGVGETQYF

v_call: TRBV19
j_call: TRBJ1-2
d_call: .
cdr3_nt: TGTGCCAGTAGTACCACCGCTCTACGGGCTGGCTACACCTTC
cdr3_aa: CASSTTALRAGYTF

v_call: TRBV9
j_call: TRBJ1-5
d_call: .
cdr3_nt: TGTGCCAGCAGCAACAGGGACGTCAATCAGCCCCAGCATTTT
cdr3_aa: CASSNRDVNQPQHF

v_call: TRBV4-1
j_call: TRBJ1-2
d_call: .
cdr3_nt: TGCGCCAGCAGCCAAGACCGGGCCACCACGCTTGACTATGGCTACACCTTC
cdr3_aa: CASSQDRATTLDYGYTF

v_call: TRBV7-2
j_call: TRBJ1-5
d_call: .
cdr3_nt: TGTGCCAGCAGCTTAGAGGTGACACCCAATCAGCCCCAGCATTTT
cdr3_aa: CASSLEVTPNQPQHF

v_call: TRBV6-6
j_call: TRBJ2-7
d_call: .
cdr3_nt: TGTGCCAGCAGTCCCGGGACTCCCCCGTTCCGGCAGTACTTC
cdr3_aa: CASSPGTPPFRQYF

v_call: TRBV13
j_call: TRBJ2-5
d_call: .
cdr3_nt: TGTGCCAGCAGCCCGGGGGGCTTGGAGACCCAGTACTTC
cdr3_aa: CASSPGGLETQYF

v_call: TRBV5-1
j_call: TRBJ2-1
d_call: .
cdr3_nt: TGCGCCAGCAGCTTTAGCACAGGCTACTCCTACAATGAGCAGTTCTTC
cdr3_aa: CASSFSTGYSYNEQFF

v_call: TRBV7-2
j_call: TRBJ1-4
d_call: .
cdr3_nt: TGTGCCAGCAGATGGACAGCTGGAGATGAAAAACTGTTTTTT
cdr3_aa: CASRWTAGDEKLFF

v_call: TRBV9
j_call: TRBJ2-7
d_call: .
cdr3_nt: TGTGCCAGCAGCGTAGCCGGGATAGGTAGGGAGCAGTACTTC
cdr3_aa: CASSVAGIGREQYF

v_call: TRBV2
j_call: TRBJ2-2
d_call: .
cdr3_nt: TGTGCCAGCAGTGTCCCCAGCGGGCGGACCGGGGAGCTGTTTTTT
cdr3_aa: CASSVPSGRTGELFF

v_call: TRBV7-9
j_call: TRBJ1-4
d_call: .
cdr3_nt: TGTGCCAGCAGCTTAGTCTGGGAAGCGAATGAAAAACTGTTTTTT
cdr3_aa: CASSLVWEANEKLFF

v_call: TRBV5-1
j_call: TRBJ2-1
d_call: .
cdr3_nt: TGCGCCAGCAGCTTGGGCCGACAACTTGAGCAGTTCTTC
cdr3_aa: CASSLGRQLEQFF

v_call: TRBV18
j_call: TRBJ2-7
d_call: .
cdr3_nt: TGTGCCAGCTCACTAGCTGTAGGTAGGATAGGGGAATACGAGCAGTACTTC
cdr3_aa: CASSLAVGRIGEYEQYF

v_call: TRBV6-5
j_call: TRBJ1-1
d_call: TRBD1
cdr3_nt: TGTGCCAGCAGCCAAATCGGACAGGGTAGCACTGAAGCTTTCTTT
cdr3_aa: CASSQIGQGSTEAFF